Listed here are 27 T cell receptor beta chains from one sample, sequenced in a study of blood T cell repertoires in COVID-19. Measured with immunoSEQ multiplex PCR; TCRdb has only the in-frame clones, and not every one. The sample lists 60,000 or so clones, approximately 91% seen once, with 7% to 9% in the top ten. The specimen sequenced was peripheral blood. Source of these receptors: a woman in her 70s with active COVID-19.

The chain employs TRBV10-3 and TRBJ2-3, with 12 bases lining up with TRBD2. Trimming removed 2 bases from V and 5 bases from J; junction bases left unmatched: 11. Germline V gene sequence: CDR1 ENHRY, CDR2 SYGVKD. The CDR3 extends over 18 amino acids. CDR3 in DNA: TGTGCCATCAGTGAGCTTCTAGCGGGGGGGGCAAGCGGAGATACGCAGTATTTT. It translates to CAISELLAGGASGDTQYF.

The rearrangement joins TRBV5-1 to TRBJ2-1; D might be TRBD1 (6 bases). The germline V gene encodes CDR1 SGHRS and CDR2 YFSETQ. The CDR3 is 14 residues long. Trimming pared 4 bases from V and 9 bases from J, leaving 17 bases between. The CDR3 loop reads CASSTGQKVGEQFF. In DNA, the CDR3 is TGCGCCAGCAGCACCGGACAGAAAGTGGGTGAGCAGTTCTTC.

The chain combines TRBV3-1 (or the pseudogene TRBV3-2) with TRBJ2-7; 8 bases line up with TRBD1. Trimming at V came to 6 bases and at J to 7 bases, leaving 5 bases not matched to a gene. The CDR3 consists of 12 residues. The germline gives CDR1 LGHDT, CDR2 YNNKEL (reference sequence). CDR3 protein: CASSRTGIEQYF. CDR3 coding DNA: TGTGCCAGCAGTAGGACAGGGATAGAGCAGTACTTC.

The genes are TRBV11-3 and TRBJ2-1; TRBD1 agrees at 9 bases. This CDR3 contains 15 residues. V gave up 0 bases and J gave up 5 bases; unmatched junction bases: 2. Per the germline V gene, CDR1 is SGHNT and CDR2 is YENEEA. The CDR3, as DNA: TGTGCCAGCAGCTTAGAAGGACAGGGGCACAATGAGCAGTTCTTC. Translated, it gives CASSLEGQGHNEQFF.

V and J are TRBV4-2 and TRBJ2-7, with 7 bases matching TRBD1. The germline V gene has CDR1 LGHNA and CDR2 YNFKEQ. The CDR3 runs to 16 residues. After removal of 1 base from V and 2 bases from J, the junction contained 8 bases not matched to a gene. DNA for the CDR3: TGTGCCAGCAGCCAAGCCACCGGGACAGAGGCCTACGAGCAGTACTTC. It is translated as CASSQATGTEAYEQYF.

The CDR3 protein is CAWRPGLAGGDTQYF. The CDR3 nucleotides are TGTGCCTGGAGGCCGGGACTAGCGGGAGGGGATACGCAGTATTTT. The rearrangement uses TRBV30 and TRBJ2-3; TRBD2 matches 16 bases. With V trimmed by 3 bases and J by 6 bases, 3 bases remained unmatched. The CDR3 extends over 15 amino acids. The germline gives CDR1 GTSNPN, CDR2 SVGIG (reference sequence).

The chain joins TRBV5-1 to TRBJ2-6, with D unclear. The CDR3 is made up of 15 amino acids. The germline V gene encodes CDR1 SGHRS and CDR2 YFSETQ. V lost 4 bases to trimming and J lost 4 bases, with 12 bases between them. DNA for the CDR3: TGCGCCAGCAGCCCCCCCGCGAGCGGGGCCAACGTCCTGACTTTC. It yields the protein CASSPPASGANVLTF. The full variable domain, in which reference TRBV5-1 and TRBJ2-6 provide the parts outside the CDR3, is KAGVTQTPRYLIKTRGQQVTLSCSPISGHRSVSWYQQTPGQGLQFLFEYFSETQRNKGNFPGRFSGRQFSNSRSEMNVSTLELGDSALYLCASSPPASGANVLTFGAGSRLTVL.

The chain has TRBV4-1 and TRBJ1-4, with TRBD1 matching over 9 bases. Germline CDR1 reads MGHRA; CDR2 reads YSYEKL. The CDR3 is made up of 17 amino acids. The V segment lost 3 bases and the J segment 3 bases; nucleotides outside the gene matches: 8. CDR3 amino acids: CASSHGTGYVANEKLFF. CDR3 DNA sequence: TGCGCCAGCAGCCACGGGACAGGGTACGTTGCTAATGAAAAACTGTTTTTT.

V and J are TRBV28 and TRBJ1-2; D remains ambiguous. Trimming cost V 7 bases and J 5 bases, with 20 bases left between them. Germline V CDR1 and CDR2: MDHEN, SYDVKM. CDR3 length equals 15 residues. The CDR3 region is CASTFGGGRIYGYTF. The CDR3 nucleotides read TGTGCCAGCACCTTTGGTGGTGGCAGGATTTATGGCTACACCTTC.

CDR3 sequence: CASSLPSGRLDTQYF. CDR3 in DNA: TGTGCCAGCAGTCTTCCTAGCGGGAGACTCGATACGCAGTATTTT. This sequence joins TRBV25-1 and TRBJ2-3, with 10 bases fitting TRBD2. Germline CDR1 reads MGHDK; CDR2 reads SYGVNS. J lost 6 bases, V lost 5 bases, and 8 bases had no gene match. The length of the CDR3 is 15 residues.

V is TRBV6-1 and J is TRBJ2-7; D is perhaps TRBD2 (8 bases). The germline V gene has CDR1 MNHNS and CDR2 SASEGT. This CDR3 comprises 13 residues. Between the trimmed V and J ends, which lost 4 bases and 4 bases, there was a span of 11 bases. The CDR3 bases are TGTGCCAGCAGTGTAGCGGGACAGTACGAGCAGTACTTC. It encodes CASSVAGQYEQYF.

The rearrangement joins TRBV28 to TRBJ2-7; 11 bases agree with TRBD2. CDR1 and CDR2 from the germline V gene are MDHEN and SYDVKM. This CDR3 is built from 21 residues. J was trimmed by 2 bases and V by 5 bases; bases with no gene match: 23. Written as DNA, the CDR3 is TGTGCCAGCAGTACCTGGGGCCGTAGCGGGAGGGCGGTAGGGATAACCTACGAGCAGTACTTC. This sequence encodes CASSTWGRSGRAVGITYEQYF.

The CDR3 loop is CASSSGQAEQFF. DNA for the CDR3: TGTGCCAGCAGCTCGGGACAAGCTGAGCAGTTCTTC. V and J are TRBV11-3 and TRBJ2-1; the D gene is possibly TRBD1 (6 bases). CDR3 length: 12 amino acids. The germline V and J ends were trimmed by 4 bases and 9 bases, with 10 bases remaining between them. Looked up from germline, CDR1 is SGHNT and CDR2 is YENEEA.

A few counts support this clone. V usage is TRBV7-9 and J usage is TRBJ1-2, with TRBD1 matching 9 bases. V shed 5 bases, J shed 8 bases, and the junction held 6 bases outside the gene matches. The germline V gene encodes CDR1 SEHNR and CDR2 FQNEAQ (reference sequence). CDR3 size: 13 residues. CDR3 in amino acids: CASSPRTGEGYTF. CDR3 DNA: TGTGCCAGCAGCCCAAGGACAGGGGAGGGCTACACCTTC.

This chain uses TRBV3-1 (or the pseudogene TRBV3-2) with TRBJ2-7, with TRBD2 identical over 11 bases. J was trimmed by 6 bases and V by 11 bases; bases with no gene match: 6. Germline CDR1 LGHDT, CDR2 YNNKEL (reference sequence). The CDR3 length is 12 residues. In DNA, the CDR3 is TGTGCCGCAACCGGGACTAGCGGCGAGCAGTACTTC. This sequence encodes CAATGTSGEQYF.

The gene calls are TRBV3-1 (or the pseudogene TRBV3-2) and TRBJ2-3, with 9 bases aligning to TRBD2. V lost 4 bases to trimming and J lost 4 bases; unmatched junction nucleotides: 3. The CDR3 totals 14 residues. Per germline, CDR1 LGHDT and CDR2 YNNKEL (reference sequence). CDR3 protein: CASSLAGVADTQYF. DNA for the CDR3: TGTGCCAGCAGCCTAGCGGGAGTGGCAGATACGCAGTATTTT.

About this clone: One junction end disagrees with the germline gene, perhaps due to a read error. The V call is TRBV29-1, the J call TRBJ1-2, with D tentatively TRBD1 (5 bases). The germline V gene has CDR1 SQVTM and CDR2 ANQGSEA. There are 13 residues in the CDR3. In nucleotides, the CDR3 is TGCAGCGTTGAAGAATGGACACCATATGACTACACCTTC. Its translation is CSVEEWTPYDYTF.

J is TRBJ2-2 and V is TRBV11-2, with 8 nucleotides matching TRBD1. Germline-derived CDR1 and CDR2 are SGHAT and FQNNGV. The CDR3 extends over 15 amino acids. V lost 5 bases and J lost 5; bases outside the gene matches: 7. In DNA, the CDR3 is TGTGCCAGCAGCCCCACCCGGGACAGGACCGGGGAGCTGTTTTTT. Amino acid sequence: CASSPTRDRTGELFF. Filled out from reference TRBV11-2 and TRBJ2-2, the complete variable domain reads EAGVAQSPRYKIIEKRQSVAFWCNPISGHATLYWYQQILGQGPKLLIQFQNNGVVDDSQLPKDRFSAERLKGVDSTLKIQPAKLEDSAVYLCASSPTRDRTGELFFGEGSRLTVL.

The chain joins TRBV7-8 to TRBJ2-3; tentatively, D is TRBD2 (6 bases). This CDR3 region has 15 residues. The germline V gene encodes CDR1 SGHVS and CDR2 FQNEAQ. V was clipped by 11 bases and J by 2 bases, with 20 bases between them. CDR3 nucleotide sequence: TGTGCCGGGCGCCAATCAGGACTACCCACAGATACGCAGTATTTT. Protein product: CAGRQSGLPTDTQYF.

The V and J genes are TRBV25-1 and TRBJ2-2; maybe TRBD1 (5 bases). Germline loops: CDR1 MGHDK, CDR2 SYGVNS. Trimming removed 1 base at V and 6 bases at J, with 12 bases between. The CDR3 contains 15 residues. This CDR3 is CASSEFSGHPGELFF. In nucleotides, the CDR3 is TGTGCCAGCAGTGAATTTTCTGGACATCCCGGGGAGCTGTTTTTT.

The rearrangement links TRBV7-9 to TRBJ1-1; 8 nucleotides agree with TRBD1. This CDR3 has 14 amino acids. From germline, CDR1 is SEHNR and CDR2 FQNEAQ (reference sequence). Trimming took 5 bases from V and 5 from J; bases not matched to a gene: 7. CDR3 sequence (DNA): TGTGCCAGCAGCGAGCGACAGGGGAAGACTGAAGCTTTCTTT. Protein product: CASSERQGKTEAFF.

The rearrangement links TRBV30 to TRBJ2-7; the D gene is possibly TRBD1 (5 bases). CDR3 length: 12 residues. V gave up 4 bases and J gave up 4 bases, with 11 bases separating them. The germline V gene has CDR1 GTSNPN and CDR2 SVGIG (reference sequence). The CDR3 region has the DNA TGTGCCTGGACAGGGTTGCGGTACGAGCAGTACTTC. It specifies CAWTGLRYEQYF.

The V call is TRBV2, the J call TRBJ2-5; D is undetermined. V gave up 3 bases and J gave up 7 bases, with 12 bases separating them. This CDR3 spans 13 amino acids. The germline V gene encodes CDR1 SNHLY and CDR2 FYNNEI. CDR3: CASSDSTPPTQYF. The CDR3 nucleotides are TGTGCCAGCAGTGATTCAACACCGCCGACCCAGTACTTC.

The rearrangement uses TRBV5-1 and TRBJ2-5, with TRBD2 identical over 13 bases. Germline lookup yields CDR1 SGHRS and CDR2 YFSETQ. Losses at the gene ends were 1 base for V and 6 bases for J; bases not matched to a gene: 9. The CDR3 is made up of 17 amino acids. The CDR3 loop reads CASSLPWTSGRAKTQYF. CDR3 coding DNA: TGCGCCAGCAGCTTGCCCTGGACTAGCGGGAGAGCGAAGACCCAGTACTTC.

The chain recombines TRBV5-1 with TRBJ1-1; tentatively, D is TRBD1 (6 bases). Trimming pared 4 bases from V and 4 bases from J, leaving 14 bases between. The CDR3 has 14 amino acids. Per germline, CDR1 SGHRS and CDR2 YFSETQ. The DNA for the CDR3 is TGCGCCAGCAGCGAAAACACACAGGGCACTGAAGCTTTCTTT. Its translation is CASSENTQGTEAFF.

The chain combines TRBV28 with TRBJ2-2; D perhaps matches TRBD1 (6 bases). Trimming pared 2 bases from V and 0 bases from J, leaving 10 bases between. Germline CDR1 reads MDHEN; CDR2 reads SYDVKM. This CDR3 region has 16 residues. CDR3 amino acids: CASSLHRESNTGELFF. Here the CDR3 DNA reads TGTGCCAGCAGTTTACACAGGGAGTCGAACACCGGGGAGCTGTTTTTT.

The chain combines TRBV6-6 with TRBJ2-2; D might be TRBD2 (6 bases). The CDR3 is 15 amino acids. V was cut by 6 bases and J by 8 bases, with 19 bases left in between. Germline assignment: CDR1 MNHNY and CDR2 SVGAGI (reference sequence). CDR3 loop: CASRGLRGGSGELFF. CDR3 DNA: TGTGCCAGCAGGGGACTTCGGGGCGGGTCGGGGGAGCTGTTTTTT.